Listed here are 21 T cell receptor beta chains from one sample, sequenced in a study of shared T cell receptors in the human thymus. Profiling relied on immunoSEQ multiplex PCR, and the TCRdb table lists in-frame clones only, not all of them. Of hundreds of thousands of clones listed, 88% were seen once; the top ten hold around 0.0099%. This sample also belongs to another study, concerning human thymus T cells.

The sample comprised thymocytes. The receptors here all came from a boy under two years old with a congenital heart defect.

V and J are TRBV19 and TRBJ2-3, with 14 bases identical to TRBD2. Germline CDR1 and CDR2: LNHDA and SQIVND (reference sequence). The CDR3 is 19 residues long. V lost 5 bases, J lost 0 bases, and 10 bases stayed unmatched. CDR3 sequence reads: CASSRLPGLAGVSTDTQYF. The DNA for the CDR3 is TGTGCCAGTAGTCGCCTCCCGGGACTAGCGGGAGTAAGCACAGATACGCAGTATTTT.

The chain employs TRBV27 and TRBJ2-3, with 8 bases that match TRBD1. The CDR3 contains 15 residues. The ends lost 4 bases at V and 7 bases at J; junction bases unmatched: 10. CDR1 and CDR2 (germline): MNHEY, SMNVEV (reference sequence). The CDR3 DNA sequence: TGTGCCAGCAGTTCACAGGACAGGGCAGGACATACGCAGTATTTT. Amino acids: CASSSQDRAGHTQYF.

The chain recombines TRBV7-8 with TRBJ1-1; 8 positions match TRBD1. CDR1 and CDR2 (germline): SGHVS, FQNEAQ. The length of the CDR3 is 19 residues. J gave up 0 bases and V 4 bases, and 16 bases lay outside the gene matches. This CDR3 is CASSYEGTPGQGLNTEAFF. The CDR3 region has the DNA TGTGCCAGCAGCTATGAGGGGACCCCAGGACAGGGTTTGAACACTGAAGCTTTCTTT. Combining the CDR3 with reference TRBV7-8 and TRBJ1-1 gives the whole variable domain GAGVSQSPRYKVAKRGQDVALRCDPISGHVSLFWYQQALGQGPEFLTYFQNEAQLDKSGLPSDRFFAERPEGSVSTLKIQRTQQEDSAVYLCASSYEGTPGQGLNTEAFFGQGTRLTVV.

This chain joins TRBV25-1 and TRBJ1-1; D might be TRBD1 (6 bases). The length of the CDR3 is 12 residues. V shed 7 bases and J shed 8 bases, with 14 bases lying between them. Germline assignment: CDR1 MGHDK and CDR2 SYGVNS. This CDR3 reads CASTDRGFEAFF. As DNA, the CDR3 is TGTGCCAGCACCGATAGGGGGTTCGAAGCTTTCTTT.

This sequence joins TRBV27 and TRBJ2-7, with 8 positions matching TRBD2. The CDR3 covers 17 residues. Germline trimming cut 0 bases from V and 2 bases from J; bases unmatched to any gene: 9. Germline V gene data show CDR1 as MNHEY and CDR2 as SMNVEV (reference sequence). The CDR3 nucleotides are TGTGCCAGCAGTTTATCGTCACTAGCGGACCGGCCCTACGAGCAGTACTTC. Its translation is CASSLSSLADRPYEQYF.

V usage is TRBV4-2 and J usage is TRBJ2-1, with TRBD2 matching 7 bases. Germline-derived CDR1 and CDR2 are LGHNA and YNFKEQ. CDR3 length equals 14 residues. The V gene end was trimmed by 4 bases and the J gene end by 6 bases; junction bases not matched to a gene: 6. CDR3 DNA sequence: TGTGCCAGCAGCCCAAGTCGCGGGGGCAATGAGCAGTTCTTC. Encoded protein: CASSPSRGGNEQFF.

The gene calls are TRBV30 and TRBJ2-2; TRBD1 is a possible D gene (6 bases). This CDR3 comprises 15 residues. CDR1 GTSNPN and CDR2 SVGIG come from the germline V gene (reference sequence). V gave up 2 bases and J gave up 2 bases, with 12 bases separating them. Here the CDR3 DNA reads TGTGCCTGGAGTAACCGGGACACCAACACCGGGGAGCTGTTTTTT. Translating gives CAWSNRDTNTGELFF.

The chain couples TRBV2 to TRBJ2-1; D unresolved. The germline CDR1 and CDR2 sequences are SNHLY and FYNNEI. The germline V and J ends were trimmed by 7 bases and 0 bases, with 13 bases remaining between them. This CDR3 comprises 15 residues. CDR3 sequence reads: CASTTPPSSYNEQFF. In DNA form, the CDR3 reads TGTGCCAGCACCACCCCTCCCAGCTCCTACAATGAGCAGTTCTTC.

For the CDR3, the DNA is TGTGCCAGCAGTCTGGACACACGGGGGACGACGAACTCCTGCAACTACACCTTC. Translating gives CASSLDTRGTTNSCNYTF. This sequence joins TRBV28 and TRBJ1-2; TRBD1 is a possible D gene (5 bases). CDR1 MDHEN and CDR2 SYDVKM come from the germline V gene. The V and J ends lost 5 bases and 10 bases respectively, with 32 bases between them. The CDR3 length is 18 residues.

This clone was found once. The V and J genes are TRBV7-9 and TRBJ2-2, with TRBD1 matching over 8 bases. Germline CDR1 and CDR2: SEHNR and FQNEAQ (reference sequence). CDR3 length: 16 amino acids. Trimming at V came to 3 bases and at J to 7 bases, leaving 10 bases not matched to a gene. CDR3 in amino acids: CASSLSLTGADGELFF. CDR3 bases: TGTGCCAGCAGCTTGAGTTTGACAGGGGCGGACGGGGAGCTGTTTTTT.

This clone was counted once. The chain carries TRBV12-5 and TRBJ2-2; 7 positions agree with TRBD2. Per germline, CDR1 LGHNT and CDR2 FRNRAP. Trimming at V came to 1 base and at J to 6 bases, leaving 11 bases not matched to a gene. This CDR3 is built from 17 residues. The CDR3, as DNA: TGTGCTAGTGGTTTGGACCCGGCGGCGGGAGAGGCCGGGGAGCTGTTTTTT. Translating gives CASGLDPAAGEAGELFF.

This chain links TRBV4-2 with TRBJ2-2, with TRBD2 matching 9 bases. V shed 3 bases and J 5 bases; nucleotides not matched to a gene: 7. The CDR3 totals 16 residues. Germline values: CDR1 LGHNA, CDR2 YNFKEQ. CDR3 loop: CASSHGASGKTGELFF. The CDR3 region has the DNA TGTGCCAGCAGCCATGGGGCTAGCGGGAAGACCGGGGAGCTGTTTTTT.

V is TRBV7-9 and J is TRBJ2-3; TRBD2 aligns across 8 bases. V dropped 5 bases and J dropped 1; count of bases not matched to a gene: 17. Germline loops: CDR1 SEHNR, CDR2 FQNEAQ (reference sequence). The CDR3 runs to 19 residues. The CDR3 DNA reads TGTGCCAGCAGCCAGGCCGGGAGGGCCGGATGGGTTGGCACAGATACGCAGTATTTT. Amino acids: CASSQAGRAGWVGTDTQYF. Full variable domain (rest looked up from reference TRBV7-9 and TRBJ2-3): DTGVSQNPRHKITKRGQNVTFRCDPISEHNRLYWYRQTLGQGPEFLTYFQNEAQLEKSRLLSDRFSAERPKGSFSTLEIQRTEQGDSAMYLCASSQAGRAGWVGTDTQYFGPGTRLTVL.

The rearrangement uses TRBV5-1 and TRBJ2-5, with a possible D match to TRBD2 (5 bases). The CDR3 is 14 residues long. V was clipped by 0 bases and J by 2 bases, with 8 bases between them. In germline, CDR1 is SGHRS, CDR2 YFSETQ. As DNA, the CDR3 is TGCGCCAGCAGCTTGGTAGCGAAGCAAGAGACCCAGTACTTC. Protein product: CASSLVAKQETQYF.

The V gene is TRBV28, the J gene TRBJ2-3; 10 positions match TRBD1. The junction had 12 bases not matched to a gene; V was cut back by 3 bases and J by 0 bases. This CDR3 is 19 amino acids long. Germline V CDR1 and CDR2: MDHEN, SYDVKM. CDR3: CASSFYRDRGPSSTDTQYF. As DNA, the CDR3 is TGTGCCAGCAGTTTTTACCGGGACAGGGGACCTTCTAGCACAGATACGCAGTATTTT.

The chain has TRBV27 and TRBJ2-2, with 7 bases matching TRBD2. Looked up from germline, CDR1 is MNHEY and CDR2 is SMNVEV (reference sequence). V was pared by 3 bases and J by 3 bases, with 4 bases of the junction left unmatched. The CDR3 totals 15 residues. CDR3 coding DNA: TGTGCCAGCAGTTTCGCTAGCGGTTACACCGGGGAGCTGTTTTTT. The encoded protein is CASSFASGYTGELFF.

This rearrangement joins TRBV10-1 to TRBJ1-1; D possibly corresponds to TRBD1 (5 bases). Trimming left V 2 bases short and J 0 bases short, with 10 bases between. From germline, CDR1 is WNHNN and CDR2 SYGVQD (reference sequence). This CDR3 comprises 15 residues. The CDR3 sequence: CASSETGEVNTEAFF. The CDR3 DNA follows: TGCGCCAGCAGTGAGACGGGGGAGGTGAACACTGAAGCTTTCTTT.

J is TRBJ1-1 and V is TRBV7-6, with D possibly being TRBD1 (5 bases). The germline CDR1 and CDR2 sequences are SGHVS and FNYEAQ. This CDR3 contains 15 residues. The V end lost 1 base, the J end lost 2 bases, and 11 bases lay between the germline ends. The CDR3 sequence is CASSLGGPRNTEAFF. CDR3 coding DNA: TGTGCCAGCAGCTTAGGGGGCCCACGCAACACTGAAGCTTTCTTT.

This clone was recorded a few times. The chain couples TRBV21-1 to TRBJ1-4; the table's TRBD1 call for D was not verified on the DNA. TRBV21-1 represents a pseudogene. This CDR3 contains 15 residues. CDR3 loop: CASSKEQTTNEKLFF. The CDR3 nucleotides are TGTGCCAGCAGCAAGGAACAGACAACTAATGAAAAACTGTTTTTT.

The gene calls are TRBV6-6 and TRBJ1-1; TRBD1 matches 10 bases. J was trimmed by 4 bases and V by 6 bases; bases with no gene match: 8. The germline V gene encodes CDR1 MNHNY and CDR2 SVGAGI (reference sequence). This CDR3 is built from 15 residues. CDR3 bases: TGTGCCAGCAGCCGTAGACAGGGGGCGGTCACTGAAGCTTTCTTT. Encoded protein: CASSRRQGAVTEAFF.

The V gene is TRBV5-4, the J gene TRBJ2-4, with D perhaps TRBD1 (5 bases). This CDR3 has 14 residues. V shed 0 bases and J shed 5 bases, with 9 bases lying between them. Germline CDR1 and CDR2: SGHNT and YYREEE (reference sequence). DNA for the CDR3: TGTGCCAGCAGCTTGGGTAAAGGGGAAAACATTCAGTACTTC. Translation: CASSLGKGENIQYF.